The next 9 T cell receptor beta chains were all read from a single sample in a study of OX40 agonist ivuxolimab in advanced cancers. Assay: immunoSEQ multiplex PCR; the TCRdb copy retains only in-frame clones and omits some. The table shows around 95,000 clones, with approximately 90% occurring only once. The material was CD4+ or CD8+ T cells sorted from blood, obtained in a trial of the OX40 agonist ivuxolimab. The origin of the receptors is an adult with an advanced solid tumor such as melanoma, head and neck, liver or kidney cancer.

V is TRBV7-9 and J is TRBJ2-7; the D is unclear. V was cut by 5 bases and J by 2 bases, with 13 bases left in between. CDR1 and CDR2 from the germline V gene are SEHNR and FQNEAQ (reference sequence). The CDR3 runs to 14 residues. This CDR3 reads CASSPGVGTYEQYF. Written as DNA, the CDR3 is TGTGCCAGCAGCCCCGGAGTGGGGACCTACGAGCAGTACTTC.

The chain employs TRBV5-4 and TRBJ1-1, with TRBD1 as a possible D gene (6 bases). CDR3 size: 14 residues. Per the germline V gene, CDR1 is SGHNT and CDR2 is YYREEE (reference sequence). Trimming left V 2 bases short and J 3 bases short, with 11 bases between. The CDR3 loop reads CASSFKRGDTEAFF. The CDR3 nucleotides are TGTGCCAGCAGCTTCAAAAGGGGGGACACTGAAGCTTTCTTT.

This chain uses TRBV25-1 with TRBJ2-7, with D possibly TRBD2 on 5 matching bases. V was cut by 1 base and J by 8 bases, with 18 bases left in between. The CDR3 is 15 amino acids. Per the germline V gene, CDR1 is MGHDK and CDR2 is SYGVNS. For the CDR3, the DNA is TGTGCCAGCAGTGAATCAGGACTTGGGATGAATCAGCAGTACTTC. It encodes CASSESGLGMNQQYF.

The chain has TRBV6-1 and TRBJ2-3; 9 nucleotides align to TRBD1. V lost 5 bases and J lost 5; bases outside the gene matches: 5. The CDR3 totals 14 residues. In germline, CDR1 is MNHNS, CDR2 SASEGT. Here the CDR3 DNA reads TGTGCCAGCAGTTCACGGGACAGGGAAGATACGCAGTATTTT. Amino acids: CASSSRDREDTQYF.

The rearrangement uses TRBV7-2 and TRBJ2-5; 8 bases fit TRBD1. V trimming: 1 base; J trimming: 3 bases; junction bases outside the gene matches: 4. This CDR3 has 15 residues. Germline V gives CDR1 SGHTA, CDR2 FQGNSA. The CDR3 DNA reads TGTGCCAGCAGCTTAGTGGGACAGGTCAAAGAGACCCAGTACTTC. Encoded protein: CASSLVGQVKETQYF.

The chain couples TRBV7-2 to TRBJ1-5; weak D call: TRBD1 (6 bases). V was cut by 5 bases and J by 0 bases, with 14 bases left in between. The V gene's germline CDR1 is SGHTA and CDR2 FQGNSA. The CDR3 loop spans 16 amino acids. In nucleotides, the CDR3 is TGTGCCAGCAGCCCCACCACAGGGCTTAGCAATCAGCCCCAGCATTTT. This translates into CASSPTTGLSNQPQHF.

The chain has TRBV19 and TRBJ2-3; D perhaps matches TRBD2 (6 bases). The CDR3 runs 14 residues. Trimming removed 6 bases from V and 0 bases from J, with 10 bases in between. The V gene's germline CDR1 is LNHDA and CDR2 SQIVND (reference sequence). This chain's CDR3 is CASRSGTSTDTQYF. CDR3 coding DNA: TGTGCCAGTAGATCCGGGACTAGCACAGATACGCAGTATTTT.

The V gene is TRBV29-1, the J gene TRBJ1-3, with a tentative D call TRBD1 (6 bases). V was trimmed by 3 bases and J by 6 bases, leaving 9 bases between them. Germline CDR1 is SQVTM and CDR2 is ANQGSEA. The CDR3 is 12 residues long. The CDR3 is CSVDGGENTIYF. The CDR3 coding sequence is TGCAGCGTTGACGGGGGCGAAAACACCATATATTTT.

J is TRBJ1-4 and V is TRBV29-1; D unresolved. This CDR3 is built from 14 residues. V lost 0 bases and J 5 bases, leaving 10 bases between the germline ends. Germline-derived CDR1 and CDR2 are SQVTM and ANQGSEA. CDR3 sequence: CSVEDLRSNEKLFF. The CDR3 region has the DNA TGCAGCGTTGAAGATTTGAGATCAAATGAAAAACTGTTTTTT.